Listed below are T cell receptor beta chains from one sample, sequenced in a study of blood T cell repertoires in COVID-19. TCRdb's table, derived via immunoSEQ multiplex PCR, lists solely in-frame clones and lacks some. The table shows roughly 300,000 clones, with about 85% occurring only once. The material sequenced was PBMCs or T cells enriched from blood (not recorded which). These TCRs come from a woman in her 30s who had recovered from COVID-19. CDR3s include the opening cysteine and the closing phenylalanine or tryptophan. The D gene is left open where the match is weak. Where a row states a size, it is once, few, many or the class of an expanded clone; other rows omit it.

j_call | d_call | v_call | clone_size | cdr3_nt | cdr3_aa
TRBJ1-2 | . | TRBV7-2 | . | TGTGCCAGCAGCTTGGCGGGGGGGTTAAACTATGGCTACACCTTC | CASSLAGGLNYGYTF
TRBJ1-5 | . | TRBV18 | . | TGTGCCAGCTCACCACTCTATAGCAATCAGCCCCAGCATTTT | CASSPLYSNQPQHF
TRBJ1-2 | . | TRBV30 | . | TGTGCCTGGAGTCTCGGTCGAACCAACGGCTACACCTTC | CAWSLGRTNGYTF
TRBJ1-4 | TRBD1 | TRBV7-2 | . | TGTGCCAGCAGCTTAATGGGACAGAATGAAAAACTGTTTTTT | CASSLMGQNEKLFF
TRBJ1-1 | . | TRBV5-4 | . | TGTGCCAGCAGCTTGGAGAGTAACACTGAAGCTTTCTTT | CASSLESNTEAFF
TRBJ1-1 | . | TRBV5-1 | . | TGCGCCAGCAGCTCCGATACAGCAAACACTGAAGCTTTCTTT | CASSSDTANTEAFF
TRBJ1-5 | TRBD1 | TRBV9 | few | TGTGCCAGCAGCGTAGGAGACAGGGCTTGGGGTCAGCCCCAGCATTTT | CASSVGDRAWGQPQHF
TRBJ2-5 | . | TRBV25-1 | . | TGTGCCAGCAGTGGGGCCGGTCAAGAGACCCAGTACTTC | CASSGAGQETQYF
TRBJ1-1 | TRBD1 | TRBV29-1 | few | TGCAGCGTTGAGACGACAGGGGATTACACTGAAGCTTTCTTT | CSVETTGDYTEAFF
TRBJ2-2 | . | TRBV18 | . | TGTGCCAGCTCACCACTCACCGCATTCAGGACCGGGGAGCTGTTTTTT | CASSPLTAFRTGELFF
TRBJ2-3 | TRBD2 | TRBV4-2 | . | TGTGCCAGCAGCCAAGAGCGGGGGGGCCTTGGCACAGATACGCAGTATTTT | CASSQERGGLGTDTQYF
TRBJ2-1 | TRBD1 | TRBV5-1 | . | TGCGCCAGCAGCTCAGGGACAGGGGGCTACAATGAGCAGTTCTTC | CASSSGTGGYNEQFF
TRBJ1-6 | . | TRBV30 | few | TGTGCCTGGAGTAGAACTGACACGTATAATTCACCCCTCCACTTT | CAWSRTDTYNSPLHF
TRBJ2-1 | . | TRBV19 | many | TGTGCCAGTAGCAAAACAGGGCTGGATTATAATGAGCAGTTCTTC | CASSKTGLDYNEQFF
TRBJ2-3 | TRBD2 | TRBV30 | . | TGTGCCTGGAGTTCGGGACTAGCGGGGGCGCAGTATTTT | CAWSSGLAGAQYF
TRBJ1-2 | . | TRBV7-2 | . | TGTGCCAGCAGCTTAGCTTTGCAGGAAAACTATGGCTACACCTTC | CASSLALQENYGYTF
TRBJ1-4 | . | TRBV21-1 | . | TGTGCCAACTATAATACAGGGACGGTTGTAGAAAAACTGTTTTTT | CANYNTGTVVEKLFF
TRBJ2-3 | . | TRBV7-9 | once | TGTGCCAGCAGCTTAGCCGTCAGACTCACAGATACGCAGTATTTT | CASSLAVRLTDTQYF
TRBJ2-3 | . | TRBV6-1 | . | TGTGCCAGCAGTGAAGGGGTCGGTCCGGGTACGCAGTATTTT | CASSEGVGPGTQYF
TRBJ2-1 | TRBD2 | TRBV5-1 | . | TGCGCCAGCAGCCAAACCCGGGGACTAGCGGGGACTTCCTCCTACAATGAGCAGTTCTTC | CASSQTRGLAGTSSYNEQFF
TRBJ1-3 | . | TRBV29-1 | once | TGCAGCGTCGCCCTAGCCGGAAACACCATATATTTT | CSVALAGNTIYF
TRBJ2-7 | TRBD2 | TRBV27 | . | TGTGCCAGCAGTTTTTCCGCGGGGGCCTACGAGCAGTACTTC | CASSFSAGAYEQYF
TRBJ1-2 | . | TRBV10-3 | . | TGTGCCATCGCCCAGGGGTATGGCTACACCTTC | CAIAQGYGYTF
TRBJ2-7 | . | TRBV2 | . | TGTGCCAGCAGTGAGCCCAGCTACGAGCAGTACTTC | CASSEPSYEQYF